The sequence of this T cell receptor (beta chain) was determined in a study of T cell responses to AZD1222 COVID-19 vaccine. Repertoires were generated with immunoSEQ multiplex PCR, while TCRdb's copy carries only in-frame clones and drops some. The table lists tens of thousands of clones, about 89% of them singletons. Germline V CDR1 and CDR2: SGHAT, FQNNGV. The CDR3 is 15 residues long. Trimming pared 3 bases from V and 12 bases from J, leaving 21 bases between. Specimen: peripheral blood, collected on day 0 of AZD1222 vaccination. The clonotype was recovered from an adult in good health. The chain is built from TRBV11-2 and TRBJ2-1; D perhaps matches TRBD2 (5 bases). Here the CDR3 reads CASSFSELAEFRQFF. The CDR3 DNA sequence: TGTGCCAGCAGCTTTAGCGAGCTAGCAGAATTTCGGCAGTTCTTC.